This T cell receptor beta chain was captured by sequencing in a study of T cell responses to AZD1222 COVID-19 vaccine. The method was immunoSEQ multiplex PCR; TCRdb's version includes in-frame clones alone and lacks a portion of them. The data contain about 100,000 clones, around 87% of them seen just once; the ten biggest clones take up under 4.5%. The CDR3 is 13 amino acids. Per the germline V gene, CDR1 is LGHNA and CDR2 is YSLEER. V was pared by 4 bases and J by 1 base, with 7 bases between. Concerning this clone: As yet, its antigen is unknown. The same CDR3 can be traced to other DNA sequences in this sample.

Regarding the study as a whole: Compared with day 0, the breadth and depth of the Spike-specific TCR repertoire rose significantly after two doses of AZD1222. Among the donors, most were white British and more were female, and clonal diversity was possibly underestimated. No day 14 peak samples; only post-peak repertoires were characterized. Unmutated variant regions reportedly attract nearly half of all spike-specific TCRs.

This sequence joins TRBV4-3 and TRBJ1-1, with a weak D call TRBD1 (5 bases). This material consisted of peripheral blood, taken on day 0 of MenACWY control vaccination. The sequence was collected from an adult in good health. CDR3 residues: CASSPGQNTEAFF. For the CDR3, the DNA is TGCGCCAGCAGCCCCGGACAGAACACTGAAGCTTTCTTT.